This is a list of T cell receptor beta chains from one sample in a study of PD-1 blockade in mismatch repair-deficient tumors. Generated by immunoSEQ multiplex PCR, the TCRdb table keeps only in-frame clones and is missing some. The profile covers some 110,000 clones, with about 74% appearing a single time and around 4.7% taken by the ten largest. Sequencing used peripheral blood, obtained approximately 14 months after starting pembrolizumab. The receptors derive from an adult with mismatch repair-deficient cancer. The CDR3 runs from the conserved cysteine through the conserved F or W. The D gene is left open where the match is weak. Expanded clones get a size class; other rows say once, few or many, or leave the size out.

>-|-|TRBV5-1|TRBJ1-1
TGCGCCAGCAGCCCGGAATCGGGCGCAACCTTTAACACTGAAGCTTTCTTT
CASSPESGATFNTEAFF
>TRBD2|once|TRBV11-2|TRBJ2-7
TGTGCCAGCAGCTTCCGGACTAGCGGGAGGGCCTACGAGCAGTACTTC
CASSFRTSGRAYEQYF
>TRBD1|-|TRBV28|TRBJ1-2
TGTGCCAGCAAGGACAGGAACTATGGCTACACCTTC
CASKDRNYGYTF
>TRBD2|few|TRBV19|TRBJ2-7
TGTGCCAGTAGTGGGGAGACTAGCGGGAGTTACGAGCAGTACTTC
CASSGETSGSYEQYF
>-|-|TRBV21-1|TRBJ2-7
TGTGCCAGCAGCCATCCCGTGCGTGGGGACAGGGGGCCCTACGAGCAGTACTTC
CASSHPVRGDRGPYEQYF
>TRBD1|-|TRBV4-2|TRBJ1-2
TGTGCCAGCAGCCAAGATCAGCAGACGGACAGGAGCTATGGCTACACCTTC
CASSQDQQTDRSYGYTF
>-|-|TRBV19|TRBJ1-1
TGTGCCAGTAGTATAGATTTTTTTCGGGGAAAGGGTACTGAAGCTTTCTTT
CASSIDFFRGKGTEAFF
>TRBD2|-|TRBV28|TRBJ2-1
TGTGCCAGCAGACTCCGGACTAGCGGGAGTTTGTATGAGCAGTTCTTC
CASRLRTSGSLYEQFF
>TRBD1|-|TRBV6-1|TRBJ1-2
TGTGCCAGCAGTGAAATTGTCGTATCAGGGGGTCGACGTGGCTACACCTTC
CASSEIVVSGGRRGYTF
>TRBD1|once|TRBV7-2|TRBJ2-7
TGTGCCAGCAGCCGGGACAGGGGATCGGACGAGCAGTACTTC
CASSRDRGSDEQYF
>-|few|TRBV5-1|TRBJ1-1
TGCGCCAGCAGAGACGGGGGCGCGGGAACTGAAGCTTTCTTT
CASRDGGAGTEAFF
>-|-|TRBV19|TRBJ2-7
TGTGCCAGTAGTATGAAGGAAACCTACGAGCAGTACTTC
CASSMKETYEQYF
>-|once|TRBV6-1|TRBJ2-7
TGTGCCAGCAGTGAGCGCTCGGGGGGCGCCCAAGACGAGCAGTACTTC
CASSERSGGAQDEQYF
>TRBD2|-|TRBV2|TRBJ2-1
TGTGCCACCGGGACTAGCGGGATCTCCTACAATGAGCAGTTCTTC
CATGTSGISYNEQFF
>-|once|TRBV5-6|TRBJ1-1
TGTGCCAGCAGCTTTGGCGTGAGGGCAGGAAACATGAACACTGAAGCTTTCTTT
CASSFGVRAGNMNTEAFF
>TRBD1|-|TRBV6-6|TRBJ1-1
TGTGCCAGCAGTAGGACAGGGAACACTGAAGCTTTCTTT
CASSRTGNTEAFF
>-|-|TRBV5-1|TRBJ2-2
TGCGCCAGCAGCTTTGGGGACACCGGGGAGCTGTTTTTT
CASSFGDTGELFF
>-|-|TRBV5-1|TRBJ2-7
TGCGCCAGCAGCTTGAGGGCGGGAACAGGGACCGAGCAGTACTTC
CASSLRAGTGTEQYF
>-|-|TRBV5-1|TRBJ2-3
TGCGCCAGCAGCTTGGAGGGACAAGGGTGGTCCACAGATACGCAGTATTTT
CASSLEGQGWSTDTQYF
>-|-|TRBV7-9|TRBJ1-1
TGTGCCAGCAGCTTAGTTGGGGGGAACACTGAAGCTTTCTTT
CASSLVGGNTEAFF
>-|-|TRBV19|TRBJ2-5
TGTGCCAGTAGTTATGGGGGACTGGGTGAGGAGACCCAGTACTTC
CASSYGGLGEETQYF
>-|-|TRBV6-5|TRBJ2-2
TGTGCCAGCAGTCTCGGACTGCACACCGGGGAGCTGTTTTTT
CASSLGLHTGELFF
>-|-|TRBV15|TRBJ1-3
TGTGCCACCAGCAACCCGTCCGGGCTAGACACCATATATTTT
CATSNPSGLDTIYF
>-|once|TRBV7-8|TRBJ1-4
TGTGCCAGCAGCTTAGAGGGAAGCCTAGGGGAAAAACTGTTTTTT
CASSLEGSLGEKLFF
>-|-|TRBV15|TRBJ2-2
TGTGCCACCAGCAGCCCGATGTCCACCGGGGAGCTGTTTTTT
CATSSPMSTGELFF
>-|-|TRBV19|TRBJ1-2
TGTGCCAGTAGTATTCAGGGATCAGGCTATGGCTACACCTTC
CASSIQGSGYGYTF
>-|-|TRBV19|TRBJ2-7
TGTGCCAGTAGTACCGGTCTAGCGCGGGGTCGTTACGAGCAGTACTTC
CASSTGLARGRYEQYF
>TRBD2|-|TRBV2|TRBJ2-7
TGTGCCAGCAGGGGGCTAGCGGGAGGGTACGAGCAGTACTTC
CASRGLAGGYEQYF
>-|-|TRBV9|TRBJ2-3
TGTGCCAGCAGCACGGGGGACTCTAGCACAGATACGCAGTATTTT
CASSTGDSSTDTQYF
>TRBD2|-|TRBV6-5|TRBJ2-1
TGTGCCAGCAGTTACAAATCGGCGGGAGAACCGATCTTC
CASSYKSAGEPIF
>TRBD2|-|TRBV5-1|TRBJ2-1
TGCGCCAGCAGCTTGGTGGGGGTACTAGCGGGAGGGCCGAATGAGCAGTTCTTC
CASSLVGVLAGGPNEQFF
>TRBD2|-|TRBV15|TRBJ2-1
TGTGCCACCAGCAGTCAAAAGGTACTAGCGGGATACAATGAGCAGTTCTTC
CATSSQKVLAGYNEQFF
>TRBD1|-|TRBV7-3|TRBJ1-1
TGTGCCAGCAGCTCGTACAGGGGGAACACTGAAGCTTTCTTT
CASSSYRGNTEAFF
>-|-|TRBV7-9|TRBJ1-1
TGTGCCAGCAGCTCTCAGGGGAACACTGAAGCTTTCTTT
CASSSQGNTEAFF
>TRBD1|-|TRBV28|TRBJ1-1
TGTGCCAGCAGCGAAGCTGCAGGGGGCTTAACTGAAGCTTTCTTT
CASSEAAGGLTEAFF
>-|once|TRBV29-1|TRBJ2-1
TGCAGCGTTGAGAGGGGTGCCTACAATGAGCAGTTCTTC
CSVERGAYNEQFF
>-|-|TRBV30|TRBJ2-3
TGTGCCTGGAGTATTCCGCCGGGGGGCACTAGCACAGATACGCAGTATTTT
CAWSIPPGGTSTDTQYF
>-|-|TRBV11-1|TRBJ2-7
TGTGCCAGCAGCTTTCCGGGGCAATACGAGCAGTACTTC
CASSFPGQYEQYF
>TRBD1|-|TRBV7-3|TRBJ2-1
TGTGCCAGCAGCCAACAGGGGGCGCAATCCTACAATGAGCAGTTCTTC
CASSQQGAQSYNEQFF
>-|few|TRBV29-1|TRBJ2-7
TGCAGCGTTGAAGGATGGGGGGAAGAGCAGTACTTC
CSVEGWGEEQYF
>-|-|TRBV20-1|TRBJ2-3
TGCAGTGCCGGTGATCAGGTGGCGCAGTATTTT
CSAGDQVAQYF
>-|-|TRBV7-8|TRBJ1-5
TGTGCCAGCAGCTTAGCGGGACTTCCGCCCCAGCATTTT
CASSLAGLPPQHF
>-|-|TRBV9|TRBJ1-2
TGTGCCAGCAGCGTCAACAAGGGGTTCTATGGCTACACCTTC
CASSVNKGFYGYTF
>TRBD2|once|TRBV6-4|TRBJ2-3
TGTGCCAGCAGTGCGAGAGCGGGAGGGTTCACAGATACGCAGTATTTT
CASSARAGGFTDTQYF
>TRBD2|-|TRBV6-6|TRBJ2-1
TGTGCCAGCAGTAATAGCGGGAACAATGAGCAGTTCTTC
CASSNSGNNEQFF
>-|-|TRBV13|TRBJ1-1
TGTGCCAGCAGCTTAGCAGGGTACACTGAAGCTTTCTTT
CASSLAGYTEAFF
>-|-|TRBV7-2|TRBJ2-7
TGTGCCAGCAGCTTCAGTCGGGACTCCTACGAGCAGTACTTC
CASSFSRDSYEQYF
>-|-|TRBV25-1|TRBJ1-1
TGTGCCAGCAGTGAAAATTGGGGGGGCACTGAAGCTTTCTTT
CASSENWGGTEAFF
>TRBD1|-|TRBV27|TRBJ1-5
TGTGCCAGCAGTCCTGAGACAGGGGTGGTTCAGCCCCAGCATTTT
CASSPETGVVQPQHF
>-|-|TRBV10-1|TRBJ2-3
TGCGCCAGCAGTGAGGGGTTGGCGGATACGCAGTATTTT
CASSEGLADTQYF
>TRBD1|-|TRBV4-1|TRBJ2-3
TGCGCCAGCAGCCAAAATCTAGGGACAGGGGTCACAGATACGCAGTATTTT
CASSQNLGTGVTDTQYF
>TRBD2|-|TRBV27|TRBJ2-7
TGTGCCAGCAGCCCACGGACTAGCGGGAATCAGTACTTC
CASSPRTSGNQYF
>TRBD2|-|TRBV5-6|TRBJ2-1
TGTGCCAGCAGCGAGCTAGCGGGTGAGCAGTTCTTC
CASSELAGEQFF
>TRBD1|-|TRBV11-2|TRBJ1-1
TGTGCCAGCAGCTTTACAGGGGTCACTGAAGCTTTCTTT
CASSFTGVTEAFF
>-|few|TRBV18|TRBJ2-7
TGTGCCAGCTCACCACTGACTGGCGAGCAGTACTTC
CASSPLTGEQYF
>TRBD2|few|TRBV5-6|TRBJ2-3
TGTGCCAGCAGCTTGGGGCCTAGCGGGAGCGCAGATACGCAGTATTTT
CASSLGPSGSADTQYF
>-|once|TRBV7-6|TRBJ2-1
TGTGCCAGCAGCTTAGAGAGGGGCTACAATGAGCAGTTCTTC
CASSLERGYNEQFF
>TRBD1|-|TRBV27|TRBJ1-5
TGTGCCAGCAGATGGACAGGGAATCAGCCCCAGCATTTT
CASRWTGNQPQHF
>-|-|TRBV9|TRBJ2-1
TGTGCCAGCAGCTCCGGCCGCGGGAATGAGCAGTTCTTC
CASSSGRGNEQFF
>TRBD1|-|TRBV18|TRBJ1-2
TGTGCCAGCTCAATCGAGACAGGGCCGGCGAGCTACACCTTC
CASSIETGPASYTF